The 3 T cell receptor beta chains reported below all come from one sample, sequenced in a study of response to subunit inactivated influenza vaccine (dated by TCRdb to 2017 to 2018). The library was obtained by RT-PCR. Sequencing instrument: Illumina HiSeq 2500. TCRdb itself trimmed the public reads at Q25 with fastp, ran MiXCR and retained productive beta chains. Rows merge per CDR3 protein into single entries with the most common DNA and genes. In all, the sample holds around 200,000 distinct CDR3 sequences, and about 10% of those were seen once. The ten largest clones represent approximately 11% of the sample. Source: non-naive T cells sorted from PBMCs, taken on the day of vaccination. The cell subset or site label, read with the paper, signifies: memory T cell fraction. These receptors all stem from a man aged 45 to 65 who received an inactivated influenza vaccine. Donor details come from another sample of the same person, matched by shared clones.

This clonotype came up a few times. The V gene is TRBV9, the J gene TRBJ2-3, with 7 bases identical to TRBD2. The J segment lost 2 bases and the V segment lost 2 bases, leaving 14 bases of the junction unmatched. CDR3 size: 18 residues. In germline, CDR1 is SGDLS, CDR2 YYNGEE. CDR3 residues: CASSVEALRTSVTDTQYF. Written as DNA, the CDR3 is TGTGCCAGCAGCGTGGAGGCCTTAAGGACTAGTGTCACAGATACGCAGTATTTT. Together with reference TRBV9 and TRBJ2-3, the CDR3 gives the full variable domain: DSGVTQTPKHLITATGQRVTLRCSPRSGDLSVYWYQQSLDQGLQFLIQYYNGEERAKGNILERFSAQQFPDLHSELNLSSLELGDSALYFCASSVEALRTSVTDTQYFGPGTRLTVL.

The V call is TRBV13, the J call TRBJ2-3; 10 bases fit TRBD1. Germline CDR1 reads PRHDT; CDR2 reads FYEKMQ (reference sequence). CDR3 length: 16 residues. Trimming took 5 bases from V and 5 from J; bases not matched to a gene: 10. CDR3 sequence (DNA): TGTGCCAGCAGCCGACGACAGGGGGCTCAGGGAGATACGCAGTATTTT. Amino acids: CASSRRQGAQGDTQYF.

This clonotype was detected ten times or more. The chain carries TRBV10-3 and TRBJ2-3; D remains unclear. This CDR3 spans 13 amino acids. V lost 3 bases and J lost 2, with 6 bases in between. The germline V gene has CDR1 ENHRY and CDR2 SYGVKD. The CDR3 is CAISDPDTDTQYF. In DNA form, the CDR3 reads TGTGCCATCAGTGACCCGGACACAGATACGCAGTATTTT.